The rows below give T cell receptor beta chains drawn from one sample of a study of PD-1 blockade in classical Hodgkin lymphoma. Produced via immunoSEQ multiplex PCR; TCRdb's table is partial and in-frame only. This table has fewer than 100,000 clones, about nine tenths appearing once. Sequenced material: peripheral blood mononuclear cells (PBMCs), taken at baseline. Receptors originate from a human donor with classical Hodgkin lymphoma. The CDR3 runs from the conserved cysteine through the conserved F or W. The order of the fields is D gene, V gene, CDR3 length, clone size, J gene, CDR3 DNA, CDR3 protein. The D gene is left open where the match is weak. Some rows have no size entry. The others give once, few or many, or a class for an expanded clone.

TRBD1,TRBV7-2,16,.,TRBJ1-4,TGTGCCAGCAGCCTTGACAGGGGGCGACTAGTTGAAAAACTGTTTTTT,CASSLDRGRLVEKLFF
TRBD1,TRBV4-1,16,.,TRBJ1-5,TGCGCCAGCAGCCCCCTAGGACAGGGTGCCCGGGGGCCCCAGCATTTT,CASSPLGQGARGPQHF
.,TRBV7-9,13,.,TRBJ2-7,TGTGCCAGCAGCTCTGGGAATTCCTACGAGCAGTACTTC,CASSSGNSYEQYF
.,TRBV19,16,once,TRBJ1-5,TGTGCCAGTAGATTCACCGGGAGCTGGATCAATCAGCCCCAGCATTTT,CASRFTGSWINQPQHF
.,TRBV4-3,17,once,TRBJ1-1,TGCGCCAGCAGCCAAGATACAATTTCTTCGGTGAACACTGAAGCTTTCTTT,CASSQDTISSVNTEAFF
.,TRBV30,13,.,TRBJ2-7,TGTGCCTGGAGTGGCGGGGATCCCTACGAGCAGTACTTC,CAWSGGDPYEQYF
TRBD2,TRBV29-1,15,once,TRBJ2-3,TGCAGCGTTGCGGGGGAGGGTCCTCCCACAGATACGCAGTATTTT,CSVAGEGPPTDTQYF
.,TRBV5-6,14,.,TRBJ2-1,TGTGCCAGCAGCCCAGACGGTTTGTACAATGAGCAGTTCTTC,CASSPDGLYNEQFF
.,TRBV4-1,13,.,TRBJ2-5,TGCGCCAGCAGCGACAGCCTGATGGAGACCCAGTACTTC,CASSDSLMETQYF
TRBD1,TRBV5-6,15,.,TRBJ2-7,TGTGCCAGCAGAAGTCCGGGACAGGGTACGTACGAGCAGTACTTC,CASRSPGQGTYEQYF
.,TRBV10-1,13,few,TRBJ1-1,TGCGCCAGCAGTGTTTCCATAAACACTGAAGCTTTCTTT,CASSVSINTEAFF
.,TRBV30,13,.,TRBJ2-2,TGTGCCTGGAGTGTCAACAGGGTAGGGGAGCTGTTTTTT,CAWSVNRVGELFF
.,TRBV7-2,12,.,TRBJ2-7,TGTGCCAGCAGCTTACCGGACAGTGAGCAGTACTTC,CASSLPDSEQYF
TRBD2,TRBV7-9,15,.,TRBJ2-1,TGTGCCAGCAGCTACGGACTAGCGGACCACAATGAGCAGTTCTTC,CASSYGLADHNEQFF
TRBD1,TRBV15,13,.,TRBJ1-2,TGTGCCACCAGTGCAGGGGGAGGGTATGGCTACACCTTC,CATSAGGGYGYTF
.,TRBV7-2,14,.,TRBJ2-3,TGTGCCAGCAGCTTTTACATTCCGGCAGATACGCAGTATTTT,CASSFYIPADTQYF
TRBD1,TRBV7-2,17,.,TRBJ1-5,TGTGCCAGCAGCTTAAGAGGTGGGACAGGGAGCAATCAGCCCCAGCATTTT,CASSLRGGTGSNQPQHF
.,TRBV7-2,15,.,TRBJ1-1,TGTGCCAGCAGCTTGAACGGGGGCGGGAACACTGAAGCTTTCTTT,CASSLNGGGNTEAFF
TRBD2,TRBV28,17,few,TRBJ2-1,TGTGCCAGCAGTTCCTTACTAGCGGGAGGGCCCTACAATGAGCAGTTCTTC,CASSSLLAGGPYNEQFF
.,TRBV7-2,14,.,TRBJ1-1,TGTGCCAGCAGCTTAGGTGGGGGTTACACTGAAGCTTTCTTT,CASSLGGGYTEAFF
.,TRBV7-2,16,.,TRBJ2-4,TGTGCCAGCAGCTTAGCTCCGGACAGAGGGCGAAACATTCAGTACTTC,CASSLAPDRGRNIQYF
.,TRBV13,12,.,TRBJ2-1,TGTGCCAGCCATTCACTAGGCAATGAGCAGTTCTTC,CASHSLGNEQFF
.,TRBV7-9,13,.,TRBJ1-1,TGTGCCAGCAGCTTGGACCCAAACACTGAAGCTTTCTTT,CASSLDPNTEAFF
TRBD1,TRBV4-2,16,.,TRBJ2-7,TGTGCCAGCAGCCAAGGGGACAGGGGACCCTTCTACGAGCAGTACTTC,CASSQGDRGPFYEQYF
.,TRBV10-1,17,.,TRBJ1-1,TGCGCCAGCAGTGGCCACGATTCCGCCGGCCTCCGGACTGAAGCTTTCTTT,CASSGHDSAGLRTEAFF
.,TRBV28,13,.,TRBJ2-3,TGTGCCAGCAGTACAGGGATGGGTAATACGCAGTATTTT,CASSTGMGNTQYF
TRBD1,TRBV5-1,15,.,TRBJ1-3,TGCGCCAGCAGCTTGCAGGGGGGTCCAGGAAACACCATATATTTT,CASSLQGGPGNTIYF
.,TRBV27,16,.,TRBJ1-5,TGTGCCAGCAGTAACGGGACGGAATGTCGCAATCAGCCCCAGCATTTT,CASSNGTECRNQPQHF
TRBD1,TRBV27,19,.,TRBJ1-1,TGTGCCAGCAGTTTCAGGGCTATAGGGACAGTTTTGACGAACACTGAAGCTTTCTTT,CASSFRAIGTVLTNTEAFF
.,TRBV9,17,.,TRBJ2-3,TGTGCCAGCAGCGCAGCGCTTTACATCGGGGGCGCAGATACGCAGTATTTT,CASSAALYIGGADTQYF
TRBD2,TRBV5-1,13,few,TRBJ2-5,TGCGCCAGCAAGAGCGGGAGTGGGGAGACCCAGTACTTC,CASKSGSGETQYF
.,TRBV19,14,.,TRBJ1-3,TGTGCCAGTACCTCCACCTCTACTGGAAACACCATATATTTT,CASTSTSTGNTIYF
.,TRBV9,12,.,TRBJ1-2,TGTGCCAGCAGCGTAGAAGTAGGCGGCTACACCTTC,CASSVEVGGYTF
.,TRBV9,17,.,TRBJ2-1,TGTGCCAGCAGCGTAGTTGGTAGAGAGGGAGTGGCCGATGAGCAGTTCTTC,CASSVVGREGVADEQFF
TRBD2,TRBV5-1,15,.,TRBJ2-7,TGCGCCAGCAGCTTGGGGACTAGCGCCAGCCGAGAGCAGTACTTC,CASSLGTSASREQYF
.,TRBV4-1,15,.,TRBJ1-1,TGCGCCAGCAGCCTAAGTTTCCGAGAGGGCACTGAAGCTTTCTTT,CASSLSFREGTEAFF
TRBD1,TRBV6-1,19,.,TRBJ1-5,TGTGCCAGCAGTGGCCCGACAGGGCACGCTTTTACCTTCTACCAGCCCCAGCATTTT,CASSGPTGHAFTFYQPQHF
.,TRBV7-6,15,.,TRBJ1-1,TGTGCCAGCAGCTTAGGCGCAGGGCGGGCCACTGAAGCTTTCTTT,CASSLGAGRATEAFF
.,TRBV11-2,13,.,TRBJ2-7,TGTGCCAGCAGCCTCACGGACCTCTACGAGCAGTACTTC,CASSLTDLYEQYF
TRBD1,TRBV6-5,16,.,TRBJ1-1,TGTGCCAGCAGTTACACCGGGACAGGGGTAAACACTGAAGCTTTCTTT,CASSYTGTGVNTEAFF